These T cell receptor beta chains were read from a single sample in a study of T-cell reconstitution after alpha-beta-depleted transplantation in children. TCRdb re-analysed the PCR reads in MiXCR, keeping a single row per CDR3 protein. The sample has hundreds of thousands of distinct CDR3 sequences, approximately 9% seen once. The material sequenced was PBMCs from the stem cell graft donor, taken from the stem cell graft. These receptors were obtained from a human donor who donated a stem cell graft to a child with acute lymphoblastic leukemia. The CDR3 runs from the conserved cysteine through the conserved F or W. Each record gives: J gene, V gene, CDR3 protein.

TRBJ2-2	TRBV6-1	CASSPTGGSTNTGELFF
TRBJ2-6	TRBV6-2/TRBV6-3	CASSRGDGTSKGKPNVLTF
TRBJ2-2	TRBV11-2	CASSLWTENTGELFF
TRBJ2-7	TRBV30	CAWSLGRSYEQYF
TRBJ2-3	TRBV10-3	CAMTLTGESTDTQYF
TRBJ2-3	TRBV10-2	CASREEEDTQYF
TRBJ2-7	TRBV20-1	CSARADRAPFYEQYF
TRBJ2-1	TRBV7-7	CASSPGRGGVDNEQFF
TRBJ1-1	TRBV4-1	CASSIPGQLNTEAFF
TRBJ2-7	TRBV18	CASSRGASSYEQYF
TRBJ1-1	TRBV20-1	CSARENRGLSAFF
TRBJ1-2	TRBV27	CASSRFQGGRQGYTF
TRBJ1-2	TRBV5-8	CASSSFGAPYGYTF